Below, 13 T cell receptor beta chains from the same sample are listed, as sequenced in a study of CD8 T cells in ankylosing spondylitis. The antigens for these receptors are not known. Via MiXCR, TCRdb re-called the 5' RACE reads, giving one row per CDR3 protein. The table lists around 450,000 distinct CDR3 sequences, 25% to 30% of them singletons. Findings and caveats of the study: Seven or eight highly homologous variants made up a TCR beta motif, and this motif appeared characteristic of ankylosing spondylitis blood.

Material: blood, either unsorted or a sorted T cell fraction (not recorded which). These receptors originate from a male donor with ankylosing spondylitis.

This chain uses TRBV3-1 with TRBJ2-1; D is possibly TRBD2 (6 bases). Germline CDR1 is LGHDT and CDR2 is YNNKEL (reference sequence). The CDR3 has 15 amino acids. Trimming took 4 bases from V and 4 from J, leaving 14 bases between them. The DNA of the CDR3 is TGTGCCAGCAGCCGGTTGAGGGGACTTTACAATGAGCAGTTCTTC. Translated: CASSRLRGLYNEQFF.

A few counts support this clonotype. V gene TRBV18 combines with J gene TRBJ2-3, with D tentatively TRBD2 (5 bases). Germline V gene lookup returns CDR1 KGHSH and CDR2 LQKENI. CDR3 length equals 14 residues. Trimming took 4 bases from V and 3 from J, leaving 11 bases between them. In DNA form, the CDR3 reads TGTGCCAGCTCACAATCGGGAAGTACAGATACGCAGTATTTT. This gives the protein CASSQSGSTDTQYF.

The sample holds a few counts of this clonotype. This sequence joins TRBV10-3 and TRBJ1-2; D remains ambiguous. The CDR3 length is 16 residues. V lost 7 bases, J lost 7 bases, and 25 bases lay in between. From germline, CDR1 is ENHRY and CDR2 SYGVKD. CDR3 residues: CAITSSTKASGGGYTF. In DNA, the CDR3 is TGTGCCATCACCAGTTCCACAAAGGCATCAGGAGGTGGCTACACCTTC.

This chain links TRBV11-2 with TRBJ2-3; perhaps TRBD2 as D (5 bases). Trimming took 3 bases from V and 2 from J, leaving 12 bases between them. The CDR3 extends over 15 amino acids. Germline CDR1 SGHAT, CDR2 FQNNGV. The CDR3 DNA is TGTGCCAGCAGCTTTCTAGACTACACCACAGATACGCAGTATTTT. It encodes CASSFLDYTTDTQYF.

Here the CDR3 DNA reads TGCGCCAGCAGCTTGGTGGTAGGACCAGCCACAGATACGCAGTATTTT. Its protein product is CASSLVVGPATDTQYF. V and J are TRBV5-1 and TRBJ2-3, with D hard to call. The V gene's germline CDR1 is SGHRS and CDR2 YFSETQ. Trimming pared 0 bases from V and 2 bases from J, leaving 13 bases between. The CDR3 loop spans 16 amino acids.

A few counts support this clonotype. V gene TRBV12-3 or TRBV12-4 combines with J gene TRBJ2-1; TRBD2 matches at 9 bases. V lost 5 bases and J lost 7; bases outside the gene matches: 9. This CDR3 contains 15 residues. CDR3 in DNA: TGTGCCAGCAGTCTAAGGATTAGCGGGAGTAATGAGCAGTTCTTC. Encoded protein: CASSLRISGSNEQFF.

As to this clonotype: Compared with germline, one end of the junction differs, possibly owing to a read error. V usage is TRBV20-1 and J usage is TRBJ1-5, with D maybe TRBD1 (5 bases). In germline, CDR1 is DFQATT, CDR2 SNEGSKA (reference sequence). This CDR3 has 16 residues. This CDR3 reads CCALNPLGGYNQPQHF. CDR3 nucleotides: TGCTGTGCTCTTAACCCCCTGGGGGGGTACAATCAGCCCCAGCATTTT.

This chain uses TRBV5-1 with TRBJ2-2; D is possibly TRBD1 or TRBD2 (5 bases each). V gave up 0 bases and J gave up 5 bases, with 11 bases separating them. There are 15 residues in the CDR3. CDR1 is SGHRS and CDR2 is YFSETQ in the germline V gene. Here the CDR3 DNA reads TGCGCCAGCAGCTTGGGCCGGGACCCGACCGGGGAGCTGTTTTTT. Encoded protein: CASSLGRDPTGELFF.

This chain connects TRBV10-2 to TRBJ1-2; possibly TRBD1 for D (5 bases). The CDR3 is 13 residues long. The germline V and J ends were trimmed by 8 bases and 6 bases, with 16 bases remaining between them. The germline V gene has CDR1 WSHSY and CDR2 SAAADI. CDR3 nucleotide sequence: TGCGCCAGCCGTGGGGGAGACAGTGATGGCTACACCTTC. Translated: CASRGGDSDGYTF.

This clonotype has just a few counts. The CDR3 loop reads CASRATGQETQYF. The CDR3, as DNA: TGTGCCAGCAGAGCGACAGGTCAAGAGACCCAGTACTTC. The V gene is TRBV12-3 or TRBV12-4, the J gene TRBJ2-5; the D gene is possibly TRBD1 (6 bases). CDR3 length: 13 amino acids. The V and J ends lost 6 bases and 2 bases respectively, with 10 bases between them.

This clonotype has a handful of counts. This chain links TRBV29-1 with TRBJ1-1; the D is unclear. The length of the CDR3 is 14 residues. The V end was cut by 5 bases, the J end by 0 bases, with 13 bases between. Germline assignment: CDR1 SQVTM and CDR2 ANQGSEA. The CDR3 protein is CSVPVIDLNTEAFF. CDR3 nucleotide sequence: TGCAGCGTTCCTGTTATCGATTTGAACACTGAAGCTTTCTTT.

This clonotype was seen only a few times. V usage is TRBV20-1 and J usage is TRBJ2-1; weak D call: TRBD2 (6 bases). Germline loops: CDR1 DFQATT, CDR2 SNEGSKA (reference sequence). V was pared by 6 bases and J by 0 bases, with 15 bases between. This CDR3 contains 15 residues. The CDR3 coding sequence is TGCAGTGCGGATACCGGGGGAAGCTCCTACAATGAGCAGTTCTTC. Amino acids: CSADTGGSSYNEQFF.

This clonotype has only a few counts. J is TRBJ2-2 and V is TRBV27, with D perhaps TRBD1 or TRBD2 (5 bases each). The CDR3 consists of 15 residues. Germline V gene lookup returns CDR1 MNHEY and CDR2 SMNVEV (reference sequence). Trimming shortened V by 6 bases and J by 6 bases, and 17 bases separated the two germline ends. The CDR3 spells CASRNGGNLPGELFF. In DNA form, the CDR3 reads TGTGCCAGCAGAAATGGGGGAAACCTTCCCGGGGAGCTGTTTTTT.